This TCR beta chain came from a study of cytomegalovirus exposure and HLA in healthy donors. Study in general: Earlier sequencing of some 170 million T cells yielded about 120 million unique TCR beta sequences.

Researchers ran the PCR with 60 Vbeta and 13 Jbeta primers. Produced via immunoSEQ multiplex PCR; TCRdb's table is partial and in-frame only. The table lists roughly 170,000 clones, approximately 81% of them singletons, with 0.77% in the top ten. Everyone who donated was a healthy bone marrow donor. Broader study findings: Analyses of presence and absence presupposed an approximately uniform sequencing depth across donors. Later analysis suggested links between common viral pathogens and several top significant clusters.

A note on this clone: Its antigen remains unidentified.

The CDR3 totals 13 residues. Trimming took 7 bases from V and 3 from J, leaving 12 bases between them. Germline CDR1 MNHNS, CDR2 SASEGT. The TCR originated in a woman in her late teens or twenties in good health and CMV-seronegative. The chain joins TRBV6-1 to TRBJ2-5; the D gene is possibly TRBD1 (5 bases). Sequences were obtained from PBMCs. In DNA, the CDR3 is TGTGCCAGCACTCGTAGGGGTGAAGAGACCCAGTACTTC. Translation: CASTRRGEETQYF.